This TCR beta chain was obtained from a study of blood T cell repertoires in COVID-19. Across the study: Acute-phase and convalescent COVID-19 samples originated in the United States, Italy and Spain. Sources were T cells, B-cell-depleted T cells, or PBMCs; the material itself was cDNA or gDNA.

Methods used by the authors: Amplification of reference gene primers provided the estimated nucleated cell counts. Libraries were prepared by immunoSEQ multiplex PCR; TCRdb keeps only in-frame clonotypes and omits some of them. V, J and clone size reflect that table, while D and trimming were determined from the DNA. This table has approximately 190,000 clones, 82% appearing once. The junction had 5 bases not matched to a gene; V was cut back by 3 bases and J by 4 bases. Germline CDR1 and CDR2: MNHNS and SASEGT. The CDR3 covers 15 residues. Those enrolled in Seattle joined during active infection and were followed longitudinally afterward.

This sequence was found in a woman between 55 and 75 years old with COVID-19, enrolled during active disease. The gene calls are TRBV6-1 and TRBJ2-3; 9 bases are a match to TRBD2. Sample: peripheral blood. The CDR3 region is CASSEVLAGSDTQYF. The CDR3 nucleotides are TGTGCCAGCAGTGAGGTGCTAGCGGGGTCAGATACGCAGTATTTT.